This entry lists 15 T cell receptor beta chains sequenced from one sample in a study of blood T cell repertoires in COVID-19. The table came from immunoSEQ multiplex PCR; TCRdb's copy has only in-frame clones and leaves some out. The sample holds 150,000 or so clones, around 87% seen once. Sequenced input: peripheral blood. The receptors shown here come from a man older than 75 with acute or convalescent COVID-19.

This clone was recorded a few times. The genes are TRBV28 and TRBJ2-1; D perhaps matches TRBD2 (6 bases). CDR1 is MDHEN and CDR2 is SYDVKM in the germline V gene. The CDR3 has 15 residues. Between the trimmed V and J ends, which lost 5 bases and 8 bases, there was a span of 19 bases. CDR3: CASSPRLGSRDEQFF. The CDR3 DNA sequence: TGTGCCAGCAGTCCGAGACTAGGATCGAGGGATGAGCAGTTCTTC.

This chain links TRBV5-1 with TRBJ2-5; the match to TRBD1 covers 7 bases. V gave up 6 bases and J gave up 2 bases; unmatched junction bases: 4. Per germline, CDR1 SGHRS and CDR2 YFSETQ. The CDR3 is made up of 13 amino acids. The CDR3 loop reads CASKSTGQETQYF. DNA for the CDR3: TGCGCCAGCAAATCGACAGGGCAAGAGACCCAGTACTTC.

The V and J genes are TRBV4-1 and TRBJ2-2, with TRBD2 matching 8 bases. Germline CDR1 is MGHRA and CDR2 is YSYEKL. With 3 bases clipped from V and 2 bases from J, the junction kept 23 bases outside the gene matches. The CDR3 runs 22 residues. The CDR3 DNA follows: TGCGCCAGCAGCCAGATCGGGCCCGAGCCAGGGAGGGCGGGGGGCAACACCGGGGAGCTGTTTTTT. It translates to CASSQIGPEPGRAGGNTGELFF.

This chain uses TRBV5-6 with TRBJ2-1, with 11 bases that match TRBD2. The CDR3 loop spans 14 amino acids. The germline V gene encodes CDR1 SGHDT and CDR2 YYEEEE. J lost 10 bases, V lost 4 bases, and 7 bases had no gene match. The CDR3 bases are TGTGCCAGCAGCCCTACTAGCGGGAGATGGGAGCAGTTCTTC. Amino acid sequence: CASSPTSGRWEQFF. The variable domain in full, completed from reference TRBV5-6 and TRBJ2-1, reads DAGVTQSPTHLIKTRGQQVTLRCSPKSGHDTVSWYQQALGQGPQFIFQYYEEEERQRGNFPDRFSGHQFPNYSSELNVNALLLGDSALYLCASSPTSGRWEQFFGPGTRLTVL.

The rearrangement links TRBV27 to TRBJ1-1; D is perhaps TRBD1 (5 bases). The CDR3 extends over 13 amino acids. Germline V gives CDR1 MNHEY, CDR2 SMNVEV (reference sequence). Trimming removed 6 bases from V and 1 base from J, with 9 bases in between. The CDR3 DNA reads as TGTGCCAGCAGAGAACAGGCGAACACTGAAGCTTTCTTT. Translation gives CASREQANTEAFF.

DNA of the CDR3: TGTGCCAGCAGTGAAGCAGGGGGGGTTTATGGCTACACCTTC. Its translation is CASSEAGGVYGYTF. The rearrangement uses TRBV6-1 and TRBJ1-2; perhaps TRBD1 as D (6 bases). This CDR3 comprises 14 residues. CDR1 is MNHNS, CDR2 SASEGT, per germline. Trimming stripped 0 bases from V and 5 bases from J, with 10 bases between.

The chain combines TRBV7-2 with TRBJ2-5; the match to TRBD2 covers 15 bases. Germline loops: CDR1 SGHTA, CDR2 FQGNSA. This CDR3 spans 17 amino acids. Trimming removed 3 bases from V and 2 bases from J; junction bases left unmatched: 4. CDR3 in DNA: TGTGCCAGCAGCTTTGGGACTAGCGGGGGGAGACAAGAGACCCAGTACTTC. Amino acid sequence: CASSFGTSGGRQETQYF.

The J gene is TRBJ2-1, the V gene TRBV27; 7 bases line up with TRBD1. Losses at the gene ends were 5 bases for V and 4 bases for J; bases not matched to a gene: 5. The germline gives CDR1 MNHEY, CDR2 SMNVEV (reference sequence). The CDR3 is 14 residues long. The CDR3 nucleotides read TGTGCCAGCAGTACCGGGACAGCATACAATGAGCAGTTCTTC. It translates to CASSTGTAYNEQFF.

The chain joins TRBV7-2 to TRBJ2-1; 7 nucleotides align to TRBD1. The CDR3 consists of 14 residues. Germline V CDR1 and CDR2: SGHTA, FQGNSA. J was trimmed by 6 bases and V by 1 base; bases with no gene match: 3. Here the CDR3 reads CASSLETGFNEQFF. The CDR3 nucleotides read TGTGCCAGCAGCTTAGAGACAGGGTTCAATGAGCAGTTCTTC.

This clone was seen only once. The V call is TRBV28, the J call TRBJ1-2, with 8 bases that match TRBD1. Germline CDR1 is MDHEN and CDR2 is SYDVKM. The CDR3 has 14 amino acids. The V and J ends lost 4 bases and 2 bases, in that order; junction bases with no gene match: 3. CDR3: CASSSGGENYGYTF. The CDR3 DNA reads as TGTGCCAGCAGTTCAGGGGGCGAGAACTATGGCTACACCTTC.

The chain combines TRBV19 with TRBJ2-7, with TRBD2 matching over 13 bases. In germline, CDR1 is LNHDA, CDR2 SQIVND (reference sequence). The V gene end was trimmed by 3 bases and the J gene end by 5 bases; junction bases not matched to a gene: 4. The CDR3 loop spans 15 amino acids. The DNA for the CDR3 is TGTGCCAGTAGTATTACTAGCGGGAGGGTCAACGAGCAGTACTTC. Translating gives CASSITSGRVNEQYF.

The rearrangement uses TRBV18 and TRBJ1-3; D is possibly TRBD1 (5 bases). The CDR3 loop spans 14 amino acids. Between the trimmed V and J ends, which lost 3 bases and 7 bases, there was a span of 13 bases. Germline loops: CDR1 KGHSH, CDR2 LQKENI. The CDR3 is CASSPGQSANTIYF. CDR3 sequence (DNA): TGTGCCAGCTCACCCGGACAATCGGCGAACACCATATATTTT. Full variable domain (missing parts from reference TRBV18 and TRBJ1-3): NAGVMQNPRHLVRRRGQEARLRCSPMKGHSHVYWYRQLPEEGLKFMVYLQKENIIDESGMPKERFSAEFPKEGPSILRIQQVVRGDSAAYFCASSPGQSANTIYFGEGSWLTVV.

This clone was found a few times. The chain links TRBV4-1 to TRBJ2-5, with D tentatively TRBD1 (6 bases). Trimming removed 1 base from V and 3 bases from J, with 6 bases in between. The CDR3 is 13 residues long. CDR1 and CDR2 from the germline V gene are MGHRA and YSYEKL. CDR3 residues: CASSQGTEETQYF. The CDR3 DNA reads TGCGCCAGCAGCCAAGGGACAGAAGAGACCCAGTACTTC.

The chain has TRBV28 and TRBJ2-7; D may be TRBD1 (5 bases). This CDR3 has 12 amino acids. The V and J ends lost 6 bases and 4 bases respectively, with 10 bases between them. Germline values: CDR1 MDHEN, CDR2 SYDVKM. The CDR3 region has the DNA TGTGCCAGCAGCAGGGAAGGGTACGAGCAGTACTTC. Translated, it gives CASSREGYEQYF.

The J gene is TRBJ1-6, the V gene TRBV9, with D tentatively TRBD1 (6 bases). The germline V gene has CDR1 SGDLS and CDR2 YYNGEE. The CDR3 spans 18 residues. With 0 bases removed from V and 0 bases from J, the gap between germline ends came to 13 bases. The CDR3 DNA is TGTGCCAGCAGCGTAGGGCCAGGGGAAAGCTCCTATAATTCACCCCTCCACTTT. This encodes CASSVGPGESSYNSPLHF.